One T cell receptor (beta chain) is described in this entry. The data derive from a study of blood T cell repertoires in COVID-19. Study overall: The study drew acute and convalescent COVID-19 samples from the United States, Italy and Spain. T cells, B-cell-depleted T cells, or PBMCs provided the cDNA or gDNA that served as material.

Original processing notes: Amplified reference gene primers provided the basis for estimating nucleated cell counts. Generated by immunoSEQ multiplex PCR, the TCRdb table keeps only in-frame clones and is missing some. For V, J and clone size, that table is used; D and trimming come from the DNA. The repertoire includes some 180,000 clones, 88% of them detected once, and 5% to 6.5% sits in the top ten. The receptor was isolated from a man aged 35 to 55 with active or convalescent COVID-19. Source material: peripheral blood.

This chain's CDR3 is CASSMTGSNQPQHF. In DNA, the CDR3 is TGCGCCAGCAGTATGACAGGTAGCAATCAGCCCCAGCATTTT. The rearrangement links TRBV23-1 to TRBJ1-5; tentative D call: TRBD1 (6 bases). TRBV23-1 is an open reading frame whose function is uncertain. Trimming removed 5 bases at V and 0 bases at J, with 8 bases between. This CDR3 is built from 14 residues.